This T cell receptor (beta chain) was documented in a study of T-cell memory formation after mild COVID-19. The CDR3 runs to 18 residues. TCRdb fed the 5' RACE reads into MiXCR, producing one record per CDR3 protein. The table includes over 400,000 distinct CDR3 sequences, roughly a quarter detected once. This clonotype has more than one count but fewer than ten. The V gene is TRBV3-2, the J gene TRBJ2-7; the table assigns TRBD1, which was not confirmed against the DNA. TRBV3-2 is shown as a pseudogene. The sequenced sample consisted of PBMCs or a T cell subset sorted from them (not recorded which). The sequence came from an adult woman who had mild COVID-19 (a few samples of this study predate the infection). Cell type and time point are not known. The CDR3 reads CASSHGSRLDSKTYEQYF. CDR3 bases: TGTGCCAGCAGCCATGGTTCTAGACTGGACAGTAAGACCTACGAGCAGTACTTC.